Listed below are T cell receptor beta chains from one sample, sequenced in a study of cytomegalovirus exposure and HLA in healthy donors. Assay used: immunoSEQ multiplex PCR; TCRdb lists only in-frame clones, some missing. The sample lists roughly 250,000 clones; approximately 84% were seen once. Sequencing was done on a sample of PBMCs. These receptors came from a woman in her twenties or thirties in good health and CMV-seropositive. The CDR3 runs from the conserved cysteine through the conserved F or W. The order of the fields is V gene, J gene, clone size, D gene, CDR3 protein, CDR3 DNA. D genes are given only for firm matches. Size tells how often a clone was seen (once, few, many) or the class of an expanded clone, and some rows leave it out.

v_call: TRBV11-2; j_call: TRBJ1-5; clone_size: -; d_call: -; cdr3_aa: CASSEGVDTPSNQPQHF; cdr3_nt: TGTGCCAGCAGTGAGGGGGTCGACACCCCTAGCAATCAGCCCCAGCATTTT
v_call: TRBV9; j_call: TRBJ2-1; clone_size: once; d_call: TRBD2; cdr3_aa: CASSVAPLAGVLNEQFF; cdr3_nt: TGTGCCAGCAGCGTAGCTCCCCTAGCGGGAGTTCTGAATGAGCAGTTCTTC
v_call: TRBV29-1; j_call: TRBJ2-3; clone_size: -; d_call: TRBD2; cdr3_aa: CSVLGLARTSTDTQYF; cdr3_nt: TGCAGCGTTTTGGGACTAGCGCGGACTAGCACAGATACGCAGTATTTT
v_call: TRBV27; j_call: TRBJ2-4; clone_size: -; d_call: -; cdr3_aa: CASSSDLAKNIQYF; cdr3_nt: TGTGCCAGCTCGTCAGACTTAGCCAAAAACATTCAGTACTTC
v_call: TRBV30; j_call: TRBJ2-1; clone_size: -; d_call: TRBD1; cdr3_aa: CAWSYRGLYNEQFF; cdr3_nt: TGTGCCTGGAGTTACAGGGGGCTATACAATGAGCAGTTCTTC
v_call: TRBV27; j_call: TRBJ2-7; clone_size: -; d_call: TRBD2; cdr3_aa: CASMEREKYEQYF; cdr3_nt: TGTGCCAGCATGGAGCGGGAGAAATACGAGCAGTACTTC
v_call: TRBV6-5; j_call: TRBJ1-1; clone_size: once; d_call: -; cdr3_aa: CASNRGGFVNTEAFF; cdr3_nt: TGTGCCAGCAACCGTGGAGGGTTCGTGAACACTGAAGCTTTCTTT
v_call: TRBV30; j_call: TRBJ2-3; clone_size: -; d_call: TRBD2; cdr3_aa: CACPPGLAGGSDTQYF; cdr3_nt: TGTGCCTGTCCTCCGGGACTAGCGGGAGGGTCAGATACGCAGTATTTT
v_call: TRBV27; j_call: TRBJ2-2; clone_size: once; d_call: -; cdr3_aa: CASSLMPGDRGELFF; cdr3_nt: TGTGCCAGCAGTTTAATGCCGGGAGATAGAGGGGAGCTGTTTTTT
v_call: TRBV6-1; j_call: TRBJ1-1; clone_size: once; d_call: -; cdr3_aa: CASSQDRASTEAFF; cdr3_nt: TGTGCCAGCAGCCAAGACAGAGCGAGCACTGAAGCTTTCTTT
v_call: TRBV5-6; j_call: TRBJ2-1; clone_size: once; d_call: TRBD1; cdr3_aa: CASSSGTGGAHYQFF; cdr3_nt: TGTGCCAGCAGCTCCGGGACAGGGGGCGCACATTATCAGTTCTTC
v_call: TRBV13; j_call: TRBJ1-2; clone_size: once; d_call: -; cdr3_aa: CASSLAFREANYGYTF; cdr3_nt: TGTGCCAGCAGCTTAGCTTTCAGGGAAGCTAACTATGGCTACACCTTC
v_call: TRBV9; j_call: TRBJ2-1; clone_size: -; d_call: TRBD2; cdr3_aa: CASSVWASGSNEQFF; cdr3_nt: TGTGCCAGCAGCGTATGGGCTAGCGGGAGTAATGAGCAGTTCTTC
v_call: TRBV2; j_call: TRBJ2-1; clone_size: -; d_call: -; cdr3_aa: CATTGVNYEQFF; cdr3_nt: TGTGCCACCACGGGGGTCAACTATGAGCAGTTCTTC
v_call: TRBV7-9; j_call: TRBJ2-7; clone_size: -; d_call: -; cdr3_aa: CASTSRELISYEQYF; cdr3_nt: TGTGCCAGCACCAGCCGGGAGCTCATATCCTACGAGCAGTACTTC
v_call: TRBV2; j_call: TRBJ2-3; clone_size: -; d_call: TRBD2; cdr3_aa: CASRVLADKPLSTDTQYF; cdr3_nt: TGTGCCAGCAGGGTACTAGCGGACAAACCTCTTAGCACAGATACGCAGTATTTT
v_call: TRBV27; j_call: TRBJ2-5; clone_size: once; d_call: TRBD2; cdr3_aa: CASSLRAGLAGAYKETQYF; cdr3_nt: TGTGCCAGCAGTTTAAGGGCCGGACTAGCGGGAGCCTACAAAGAGACCCAGTACTTC
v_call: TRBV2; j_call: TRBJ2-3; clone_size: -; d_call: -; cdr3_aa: CAVGSGTDTQYF; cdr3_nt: TGTGCCGTCGGCTCGGGGACAGATACGCAGTATTTT
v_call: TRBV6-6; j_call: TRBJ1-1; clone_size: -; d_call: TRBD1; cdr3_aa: CASSPNRGSNTEAFF; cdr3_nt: TGTGCCAGCAGTCCAAACAGGGGGTCGAACACTGAAGCTTTCTTT
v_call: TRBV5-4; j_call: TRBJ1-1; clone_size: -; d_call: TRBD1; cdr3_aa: CASIPGQGGNTEAFF; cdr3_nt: TGTGCCAGTATACCGGGACAGGGAGGGAACACTGAAGCTTTCTTT
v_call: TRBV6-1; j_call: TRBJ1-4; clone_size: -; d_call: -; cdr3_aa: CASSESPGINEKLFF; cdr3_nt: TGTGCCAGCAGTGAAAGTCCAGGGATAAATGAAAAACTGTTTTTT
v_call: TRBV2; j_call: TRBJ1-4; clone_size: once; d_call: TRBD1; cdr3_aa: CASSAQGVPGEKLFF; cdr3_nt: TGTGCCAGCAGTGCACAGGGGGTTCCCGGTGAAAAACTGTTTTTT
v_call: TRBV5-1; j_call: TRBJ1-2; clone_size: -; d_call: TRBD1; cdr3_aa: CASSLAVSAGGGGYTF; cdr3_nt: TGCGCCAGCAGCTTGGCTGTCTCGGCAGGGGGTGGAGGCTACACCTTC
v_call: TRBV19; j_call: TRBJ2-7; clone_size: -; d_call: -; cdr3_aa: CASINLGAYYEQYF; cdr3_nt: TGTGCCAGTATTAATTTGGGGGCCTACTACGAGCAGTACTTC
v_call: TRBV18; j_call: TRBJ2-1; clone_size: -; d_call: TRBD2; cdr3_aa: CASSPPLGGMAPSYNEQFF; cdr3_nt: TGTGCCAGCTCACCACCGTTGGGAGGGATGGCCCCCTCCTACAATGAGCAGTTCTTC
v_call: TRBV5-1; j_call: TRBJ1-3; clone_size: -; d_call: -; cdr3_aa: CASSQDLAGGNTIYF; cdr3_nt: TGCGCCAGCAGCCAAGACCTGGCAGGCGGAAACACCATATATTTT
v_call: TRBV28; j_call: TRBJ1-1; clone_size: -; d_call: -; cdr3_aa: CASSLAGNTEAFF; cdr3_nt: TGTGCCAGCAGCTTAGCGGGGAACACTGAAGCTTTCTTT
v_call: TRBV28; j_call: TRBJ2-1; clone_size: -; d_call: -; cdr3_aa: CASKVDGSSYNEQFF; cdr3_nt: TGTGCCAGCAAGGTCGACGGGAGCTCCTACAATGAGCAGTTCTTC
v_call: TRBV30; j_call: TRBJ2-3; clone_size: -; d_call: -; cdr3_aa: CACFTATLRTDTQYF; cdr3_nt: TGTGCCTGCTTCACAGCTACCCTACGCACAGATACGCAGTATTTT
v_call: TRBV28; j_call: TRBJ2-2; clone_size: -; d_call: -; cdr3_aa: CASSPTAGSTGELFF; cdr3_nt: TGTGCCAGCAGTCCCACCGCGGGGAGCACCGGGGAGCTGTTTTTT
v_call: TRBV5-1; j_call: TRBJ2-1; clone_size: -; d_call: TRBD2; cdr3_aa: CASGGVTYNEQFF; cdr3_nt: TGCGCCAGCGGGGGGGTCACCTACAATGAGCAGTTCTTC
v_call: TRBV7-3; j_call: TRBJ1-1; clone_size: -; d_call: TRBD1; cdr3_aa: CASSSTGGVNTEAFF; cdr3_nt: TGTGCCAGCAGCTCGACAGGGGGCGTGAACACTGAAGCTTTCTTT
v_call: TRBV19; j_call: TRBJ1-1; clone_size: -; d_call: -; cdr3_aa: CASSINRANTEAFF; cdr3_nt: TGTGCCAGTAGTATTAACAGGGCGAACACTGAAGCTTTCTTT
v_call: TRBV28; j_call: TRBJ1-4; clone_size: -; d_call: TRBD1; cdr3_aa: CASSFPMTGEKLFF; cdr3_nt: TGTGCCAGCAGTTTTCCGATGACAGGGGAAAAACTGTTTTTT
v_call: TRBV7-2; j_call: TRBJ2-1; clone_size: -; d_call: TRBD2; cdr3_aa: CASSVGLAGNNEQFF; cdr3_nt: TGTGCCAGCAGCGTGGGACTAGCGGGAAACAATGAGCAGTTCTTC
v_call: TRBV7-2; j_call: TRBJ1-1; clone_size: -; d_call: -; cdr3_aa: CASSAWTANTEAFF; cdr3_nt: TGTGCCAGCAGCGCCTGGACAGCGAACACTGAAGCTTTCTTT
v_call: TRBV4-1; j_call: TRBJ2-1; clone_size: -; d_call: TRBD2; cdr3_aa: CASSQSSGRANEQFF; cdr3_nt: TGCGCCAGCAGCCAATCGAGCGGGAGGGCCAATGAGCAGTTCTTC
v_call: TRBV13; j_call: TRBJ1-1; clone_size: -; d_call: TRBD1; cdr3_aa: CASSLGIGGFEAFF; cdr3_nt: TGTGCCAGCAGCTTAGGAATAGGGGGCTTTGAAGCTTTCTTT
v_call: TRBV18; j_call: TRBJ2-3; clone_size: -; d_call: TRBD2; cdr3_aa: CASSPYSSGSGDTQYF; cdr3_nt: TGTGCCAGCTCACCGTACTCTAGCGGGAGTGGAGATACGCAGTATTTT